The rows below give T cell receptor beta chains drawn from one sample of a study of CD8 T cells in ankylosing spondylitis. From the 5' RACE reads, TCRdb called clonotypes with MiXCR, one entry per CDR3 protein. The data contain approximately 540,000 distinct CDR3 sequences, over 9.5% of them singletons. Sequencing was performed on blood, either unsorted or a sorted T cell fraction (not recorded which). These receptors all come from a male donor with ankylosing spondylitis. The CDR3 runs from the conserved cysteine through the conserved F or W. The D gene is left open where the match is weak. Size tells how often a clone was seen (once, few, many) or the class of an expanded clone, and some rows leave it out.

cdr3_length	v_call	d_call	j_call	clone_size	cdr3_aa	cdr3_nt
18	TRBV5-6	TRBD2	TRBJ2-1	few	CASSYYRVAGGIYNEQFF	TGTGCCAGCAGCTATTACCGGGTAGCGGGAGGGATATACAATGAGCAGTTCTTC
14	TRBV12-3/TRBV12-4	-	TRBJ1-1	few	CASRGLHVNTEAFF	TGTGCCAGCAGGGGGTTGCATGTTAACACTGAAGCTTTCTTT
15	TRBV12-3/TRBV12-4	-	TRBJ1-5	many	CASRPREGMNQPQHF	TGTGCCAGCAGACCCCGGGAGGGGATGAATCAGCCCCAGCATTTT
15	TRBV12-3/TRBV12-4	TRBD1	TRBJ1-4	-	CASSLLGTENEKLFF	TGTGCCAGCAGTTTATTAGGGACAGAGAATGAAAAACTGTTTTTT
16	TRBV28	TRBD1	TRBJ2-2	few	CASSLRTGVYTGELFF	TGTGCCAGCAGTTTAAGGACAGGGGTCTACACCGGGGAGCTGTTTTTT
15	TRBV20-1	-	TRBJ1-4	-	CSAIDNKGSSEKLFF	TGCAGTGCGATAGATAACAAGGGGTCGTCGGAAAAACTGTTTTTT
15	TRBV6-5	-	TRBJ2-7	-	CASSYAAGEAYEQYF	TGTGCCAGCAGTTACGCGGCAGGGGAGGCTTACGAGCAGTACTTC
14	TRBV7-9	-	TRBJ1-4	few	CASSLVTSNEKLFF	TGTGCCAGCAGCTTGGTGACAAGTAATGAAAAACTGTTTTTT
12	TRBV30	-	TRBJ2-2	-	CAWNTRIGELFF	TGTGCCTGGAATACTAGGATCGGGGAGCTGTTTTTT
14	TRBV9	-	TRBJ1-6	-	CASTLDSGGSPLHF	TGTGCCAGCACCTTGGACTCGGGAGGGTCACCCCTCCACTTT
15	TRBV11-2	-	TRBJ2-5	-	CASRARAEYQETQYF	TGTGCCAGCAGAGCCCGAGCGGAGTACCAAGAGACCCAGTACTTC
16	TRBV25-1	TRBD2	TRBJ2-7	few	CASSEMGGRSYYEQYF	TGTGCCAGCAGTGAAATGGGCGGGAGATCCTACTACGAGCAGTACTTC
14	TRBV3-1	-	TRBJ1-4	-	CASSLGHRLRELFF	TGTGCCAGCAGCCTGGGACACCGATTACGGGAACTGTTTTTT
17	TRBV20-1	TRBD1	TRBJ2-3	-	CSAQGQRRWGGTDTQYF	TGCAGTGCTCAGGGACAGCGACGATGGGGAGGCACAGATACGCAGTATTTT
14	TRBV20-1	TRBD1	TRBJ1-1	-	CSAVTGVGNTEAFF	TGCAGTGCAGTTACAGGGGTGGGGAACACTGAAGCTTTCTTT
14	TRBV20-1	-	TRBJ1-5	many	CSARGGISNQPQHF	TGCAGTGCGAGGGGTGGGATTAGCAATCAGCCCCAGCATTTT
15	TRBV12-3/TRBV12-4	-	TRBJ1-3	many	CAVSPRERSGNTIYF	TGTGCCGTTAGCCCGAGGGAACGCTCTGGAAACACCATATATTTT
14	TRBV7-9	TRBD1	TRBJ1-1	few	CASSSGTGYTEAFF	TGTGCCAGCAGCTCCGGGACAGGGTACACTGAAGCTTTCTTT
12	TRBV29-1	TRBD2	TRBJ2-1	few	CSALPTSGEQFF	TGCAGCGCACTCCCGACTAGCGGAGAGCAGTTCTTC
17	TRBV6-1	TRBD1	TRBJ2-1	-	CASSRRQGRRGYNEQFF	TGTGCCAGCAGCCGGAGACAGGGCCGAAGGGGATACAATGAGCAGTTCTTC
14	TRBV10-1	TRBD2	TRBJ2-1	many	CASSETSGNSEQFF	TGCGCCAGCAGCGAGACTAGCGGGAATAGTGAGCAGTTCTTC
15	TRBV7-2	-	TRBJ1-4	few	CASSLLGSIYEKLFF	TGTGCCAGCAGCTTATTGGGCAGTATATATGAAAAACTGTTTTTT
14	TRBV10-3	-	TRBJ1-1	-	CAISESPQYDEAFF	TGTGCCATCAGTGAGTCGCCCCAATACGATGAAGCTTTCTTT
16	TRBV7-2	TRBD1	TRBJ1-3	few	CASSLEGGSSGNTIYF	TGTGCCAGCAGCTTAGAAGGGGGCAGTTCTGGAAACACCATATATTTT
12	TRBV7-2	-	TRBJ2-7	many	CASSINRYEQYF	TGTGCCAGCAGCATAAATCGATACGAGCAGTACTTC
13	TRBV11-3	-	TRBJ2-5	-	CASTIKGMETQYF	TGTGCCAGCACCATTAAGGGTATGGAGACCCAGTACTTC
18	TRBV4-2	TRBD2	TRBJ2-1	-	CASSQDRGSGRGYNEQFF	TGTGCCAGCAGCCAAGATCGGGGTAGCGGGAGGGGGTACAATGAGCAGTTCTTC
14	TRBV6-1	-	TRBJ2-2	-	CATAQNLVTGELFF	TGTGCCACGGCGCAGAATTTGGTTACCGGGGAGCTGTTTTTT
16	TRBV25-1	TRBD1	TRBJ2-3	-	CASSAPGQPRTDTQYF	TGTGCCAGCAGTGCGCCGGGACAGCCCCGGACAGATACGCAGTATTTT
15	TRBV19	TRBD1	TRBJ1-1	few	CASSGPGGLKTEAFF	TGTGCCAGTAGTGGACCAGGGGGGCTGAAGACTGAAGCTTTCTTT
16	TRBV20-1	-	TRBJ2-1	many	CSASLGPMSSYNEQFF	TGCAGTGCTAGTTTAGGTCCGATGAGCTCCTACAATGAGCAGTTCTTC
11	TRBV5-6	-	TRBJ1-2	-	CASSRQRLNAF	TGTGCCAGCAGCCGACAACGATTAAACGCCTTC
15	TRBV5-1	TRBD2	TRBJ2-1	many	CASSPSGDTYNEQFF	TGCGCCAGCAGCCCTAGCGGAGATACGTACAATGAGCAGTTCTTC
13	TRBV7-9	-	TRBJ1-1	-	CASSLDQSTEAFF	TGTGCCAGCAGCTTAGACCAGAGCACTGAAGCTTTCTTT
16	TRBV6-5	-	TRBJ1-3	many	CASSYSLTGSGNTIYF	TGTGCCAGCAGTTACTCACTCACAGGGTCTGGAAACACCATATATTTT
12	TRBV6-2/TRBV6-3	-	TRBJ2-7	few	CASTADGYEQYF	TGTGCCAGCACCGCGGACGGCTACGAGCAGTACTTC
16	TRBV11-3	TRBD2	TRBJ2-1	-	CASSLAGSGRWDEQFF	TGTGCCAGCAGCTTAGCGGGTAGCGGGAGGTGGGATGAGCAGTTCTTC
15	TRBV4-2	-	TRBJ1-3	-	CATQMEVSSGNTIYF	TGTGCCACTCAGATGGAGGTTAGCTCTGGAAACACCATATATTTT
16	TRBV5-1	TRBD2	TRBJ2-7	many	CASSYTRGGLSYEQYF	TGCGCCAGCAGCTACACTCGGGGAGGGCTCTCCTACGAGCAGTACTTC
14	TRBV20-1	-	TRBJ1-6	few	CSAISSGYNSPLHF	TGCAGTGCTATTTCTTCCGGATATAATTCACCCCTCCACTTT
14	TRBV7-2	-	TRBJ2-3	-	CASSFGGLTDTQYF	TGTGCCAGCAGCTTTGGAGGGCTCACAGATACGCAGTATTTT
16	TRBV24-1	-	TRBJ1-1	many	CATSDLGGQGNTEAFF	TGTGCCACCAGTGATTTGGGAGGGCAGGGAAACACTGAAGCTTTCTTT
15	TRBV4-1	-	TRBJ1-6	few	CASSTSGQYNSPLHF	TGCGCCAGCAGCACATCGGGACAATATAATTCACCCCTCCACTTT
14	TRBV12-3/TRBV12-4	TRBD2	TRBJ2-1	few	CASSFSGSLNEQFF	TGTGCCAGCAGTTTTAGCGGGAGTCTGAATGAGCAGTTCTTC
14	TRBV29-1	TRBD1	TRBJ2-3	-	CSVRQGAVTDTQYF	TGCAGCGTGCGACAGGGGGCGGTTACAGATACGCAGTATTTT
16	TRBV20-1	TRBD2	TRBJ2-2	-	CCASTGVAGDTGELFF	TGCTGTGCTAGTACCGGGGTAGCGGGAGACACCGGGGAGCTGTTTTTT
16	TRBV7-2	TRBD2	TRBJ2-1	few	CASSHGLAGNYNEQFF	TGTGCCAGCAGCCACGGACTAGCGGGTAACTACAATGAGCAGTTCTTC
18	TRBV20-1	TRBD2	TRBJ2-3	few	CSARDLNGLAGLSDTQYF	TGCAGTGCTAGAGATCTCAACGGACTAGCGGGTCTATCAGATACGCAGTATTTT
16	TRBV4-2	-	TRBJ2-7	-	CASSQDRRQTNYEQYF	TGTGCCAGCAGCCAAGATAGGAGGCAAACAAACTACGAGCAGTACTTC
15	TRBV5-4	-	TRBJ2-7	-	CASSPWFGNPYEQYF	TGTGCCAGCAGCCCTTGGTTCGGGAACCCCTACGAGCAGTACTTC
13	TRBV3-1	TRBD1	TRBJ2-1	-	CASSQGQGNEQFF	TGTGCCAGCAGCCAAGGACAGGGCAATGAGCAGTTCTTC